The rows below give T cell receptor beta chains drawn from one sample of a study of human T cells and chemical hapten exposure. TCRdb recomputed calls from the RACE reads with MiXCR, one row per CDR3 protein. The sample includes some 190,000 distinct CDR3 sequences, under 25% of them seen just once. The input for sequencing was whole blood, taken in connection with sensitization to the hapten diphenylcyclopropenone (DPC). These receptors came from a woman aged 50 to 60 with alopecia areata. Some clones in this sample may be carry-over from other donors' samples. Each CDR3 is given with its conserved first and last residue. Fields, in order: clone size, J gene, D gene, V gene, CDR3 protein, CDR3 DNA. A D gene is named only where the DNA matches it firmly. Clone size is shown for a subset of rows, as once, few, many or a class of expanded clone.

size: .
J: TRBJ2-3
D: TRBD2
V: TRBV20-1
CDR3: CSAKGRVAGHTDTQYF
DNA: TGCAGTGCTAAAGGACGGGTAGCGGGACACACAGATACGCAGTATTTT

size: many
J: TRBJ1-5
D: .
V: TRBV2
CDR3: CASIPSRVNQPQHF
DNA: TGTGCCAGCATCCCGTCCAGGGTAAACCAGCCCCAGCATTTT

size: .
J: TRBJ2-5
D: .
V: TRBV30
CDR3: CAWSEGTSPALETQYF
DNA: TGTGCCTGGAGTGAAGGGACTTCACCAGCCCTAGAGACCCAGTACTTC

size: .
J: TRBJ2-1
D: TRBD2
V: TRBV7-9
CDR3: CASSQPGGVYNEQFF
DNA: TGTGCCAGCAGCCAACCCGGGGGGGTATACAATGAGCAGTTCTTC

size: .
J: TRBJ2-1
D: .
V: TRBV29-1
CDR3: CSVVPGWEQFF
DNA: TGCAGCGTTGTTCCGGGGTGGGAGCAGTTCTTC

size: .
J: TRBJ1-1
D: TRBD1
V: TRBV10-3
CDR3: CAIQGAMNTEAFF
DNA: TGTGCCATCCAGGGGGCCATGAACACTGAAGCTTTCTTT

size: .
J: TRBJ2-7
D: .
V: TRBV15
CDR3: CATSRAGEQYF
DNA: TGTGCCACCAGCAGGGCCGGCGAGCAGTACTTC

size: few
J: TRBJ2-2
D: .
V: TRBV10-3
CDR3: CAISIARGKSELFF
DNA: TGTGCCATCAGTATCGCCCGCGGGAAGAGTGAGCTGTTTTTT

size: .
J: TRBJ1-2
D: TRBD1
V: TRBV5-1
CDR3: CASTDGQGIPNYGYTF
DNA: TGCGCCAGCACAGACGGACAGGGGATTCCCAACTATGGCTACACCTTC

size: .
J: TRBJ2-1
D: TRBD2
V: TRBV5-1
CDR3: CASSLTSGGSVEQFF
DNA: TGCGCCAGCAGCTTGACTAGCGGGGGGTCGGTGGAGCAGTTCTTC

size: few
J: TRBJ2-7
D: TRBD2
V: TRBV20-1
CDR3: CSAREGLREQYF
DNA: TGCAGTGCTAGAGAGGGACTACGCGAGCAGTACTTC

size: .
J: TRBJ2-3
D: .
V: TRBV18
CDR3: CASSPPISTDTQYF
DNA: TGTGCCAGCTCACCGCCTATTAGCACAGATACGCAGTATTTT

size: .
J: TRBJ2-3
D: TRBD2
V: TRBV5-6
CDR3: CASSQGLAGGADTQYF
DNA: TGTGCCAGCAGCCAAGGACTAGCGGGAGGTGCAGATACGCAGTATTTT

size: .
J: TRBJ2-5
D: .
V: TRBV11-2
CDR3: CASSFGSGETQYF
DNA: TGTGCCAGCAGCTTCGGGTCGGGAGAGACCCAGTACTTC

size: .
J: TRBJ1-1
D: .
V: TRBV29-1
CDR3: CSVTPMNTEAFF
DNA: TGCAGCGTGACCCCTATGAACACTGAAGCTTTCTTT

size: few
J: TRBJ2-7
D: .
V: TRBV2
CDR3: CASSEFPGSYEQYF
DNA: TGTGCCAGCAGTGAATTTCCAGGTTCCTACGAGCAGTACTTC

size: few
J: TRBJ1-1
D: .
V: TRBV12-3/TRBV12-4
CDR3: CASSWGGLAEAFF
DNA: TGTGCCAGCAGTTGGGGGGGGTTGGCTGAAGCTTTCTTT

size: few
J: TRBJ2-2
D: .
V: TRBV4-2
CDR3: CASSQDAGWTGELFF
DNA: TGTGCCAGCAGCCAAGACGCAGGGTGGACCGGGGAGCTGTTTTTT

size: few
J: TRBJ1-3
D: .
V: TRBV2
CDR3: CASRDTSGNTIYF
DNA: TGTGCCAGCAGGGACACCTCTGGAAACACCATATATTTT

size: few
J: TRBJ2-7
D: .
V: TRBV5-1
CDR3: CASSLGGGGIHEQYF
DNA: TGCGCCAGCAGCTTAGGCGGGGGCGGGATCCACGAGCAGTACTTC

size: many
J: TRBJ2-7
D: TRBD2
V: TRBV28
CDR3: CASSSLAGSSYEQYF
DNA: TGTGCCAGCAGTTCCTTAGCGGGGAGCTCCTACGAGCAGTACTTC

size: .
J: TRBJ2-3
D: .
V: TRBV5-1
CDR3: CASSLDVAGTQYF
DNA: TGCGCCAGCAGCTTGGATGTGGCGGGTACGCAGTATTTT

size: few
J: TRBJ1-2
D: .
V: TRBV14
CDR3: CASSQDLEGSRRGYTF
DNA: TGTGCCAGCAGCCAAGATCTAGAGGGGTCTCGGAGGGGCTACACCTTC

size: .
J: TRBJ1-1
D: TRBD1
V: TRBV2
CDR3: CASTSDRGEAFF
DNA: TGTGCCAGCACCTCGGACAGGGGTGAAGCTTTCTTT

size: .
J: TRBJ2-3
D: TRBD2
V: TRBV29-1
CDR3: CSVKLAVSTDTQYF
DNA: TGCAGCGTAAAACTAGCGGTGTCCACAGATACGCAGTATTTT

size: few
J: TRBJ2-1
D: TRBD2
V: TRBV19
CDR3: CASSRWGTSDKMAQFF
DNA: TGTGCCAGTAGTAGATGGGGGACTAGCGATAAGATGGCGCAGTTCTTC

size: .
J: TRBJ2-3
D: TRBD2
V: TRBV29-1
CDR3: CSVRTSGRAIDTQYF
DNA: TGCAGCGTTAGAACTAGCGGGAGGGCTATAGATACGCAGTATTTT

size: .
J: TRBJ2-3
D: TRBD2
V: TRBV10-3
CDR3: CAIKRDGRVEDTQYF
DNA: TGTGCCATCAAGCGGGACGGAAGGGTTGAAGATACGCAGTATTTT

size: .
J: TRBJ1-5
D: .
V: TRBV20-1
CDR3: CSARVPRTQNQPQHF
DNA: TGCAGTGCTAGAGTGCCGAGGACACAAAATCAGCCCCAGCATTTT

size: few
J: TRBJ1-1
D: TRBD1
V: TRBV7-8
CDR3: CASSLADRGVPTRMNTEAFF
DNA: TGTGCCAGCAGCTTAGCCGACAGGGGCGTCCCCACTAGAATGAACACTGAAGCTTTCTTT

size: .
J: TRBJ2-1
D: .
V: TRBV30
CDR3: CAWLPGQSYNEQFF
DNA: TGTGCCTGGCTGCCGGGACAATCCTACAATGAGCAGTTCTTC